The 16 T cell receptor beta chains listed next were all sequenced from one sample in a study of cytomegalovirus exposure and HLA in healthy donors. In the PCR, 60 Vbeta and 13 Jbeta primers were used. Profiled with immunoSEQ multiplex PCR; TCRdb holds only in-frame clones, not every one. The sample includes 120,000 to 150,000 clones, about 80% of them seen just once. The source material was PBMCs. These receptor sequences come from a male donor in good health and CMV-seronegative.

The rearrangement links TRBV5-6 to TRBJ1-4; D unresolved. Per the germline V gene, CDR1 is SGHDT and CDR2 is YYEEEE. This CDR3 has 14 residues. V lost 0 bases and J 0 bases, leaving 3 bases between the germline ends. The CDR3 region has the DNA TGTGCCAGCAGCTTGGGGCCAACTAATGAAAAACTGTTTTTT. This translates into CASSLGPTNEKLFF. Complete variable domain (other parts from reference TRBV5-6 and TRBJ1-4): DAGVTQSPTHLIKTRGQQVTLRCSPKSGHDTVSWYQQALGQGPQFIFQYYEEEERQRGNFPDRFSGHQFPNYSSELNVNALLLGDSALYLCASSLGPTNEKLFFGSGTQLSVL.

V and J are TRBV2 and TRBJ2-3, with TRBD2 as a possible D gene (5 bases). Germline-derived CDR1 and CDR2 are SNHLY and FYNNEI. The CDR3 contains 16 residues. Deletions cut 8 bases from V and 2 bases from J, with 20 bases between. CDR3 residues: CASSAELALFTDTQYF. The CDR3 DNA follows: TGTGCCAGCTCCGCCGAGCTAGCCCTTTTCACAGATACGCAGTATTTT.

This chain joins TRBV11-2 and TRBJ2-3; TRBD1 might be the D (5 bases). The germline CDR1 and CDR2 sequences are SGHAT and FQNNGV. With 5 bases removed from V and 5 bases from J, the gap between germline ends came to 17 bases. The CDR3 is made up of 15 amino acids. This CDR3 is CASSPAYGAGDTQYF. The CDR3 DNA reads as TGTGCCAGCAGCCCAGCTTATGGGGCAGGAGATACGCAGTATTTT.

The V and J genes are TRBV23-1 and TRBJ1-1, with unresolved D. TRBV23-1 is given ORF status, its function remaining uncertain. This CDR3 has 13 amino acids. The V and J ends lost 6 bases and 1 base respectively, with 9 bases between them. The CDR3: CASSLGANTEAFF. CDR3 bases: TGCGCCAGCAGCCTGGGAGCGAACACTGAAGCTTTCTTT.

CDR3 nucleotides: TGTGCCAGCCTTTCGGGGGGAAACACTGAAGCTTTCTTT. Its protein is CASLSGGNTEAFF. The chain employs TRBV27 and TRBJ1-1, with D possibly matching TRBD1 (5 bases). Germline CDR1 and CDR2: MNHEY and SMNVEV (reference sequence). The CDR3 loop spans 13 amino acids. Trimming left V 8 bases short and J 2 bases short, with 12 bases between.

The chain employs TRBV5-1 and TRBJ2-2; D is possibly TRBD1 (8 bases). V gave up 3 bases and J gave up 6 bases, with 24 bases separating them. This CDR3 contains 18 residues. Germline-derived CDR1 and CDR2 are SGHRS and YFSETQ. The CDR3 coding sequence is TGCGCCAGCAGCTGGGGGGGACAGGTGTCCTCAAAAGCCGGGGAGCTGTTTTTT. Amino acids: CASSWGGQVSSKAGELFF.

This clone appeared once. The CDR3 nucleotides are TGCGCCAGCAGCTTGGTCCCCCTACAGGGCTACACCTTC. Its translation: CASSLVPLQGYTF. The chain carries TRBV5-1 and TRBJ1-2; no clear D gene. Germline V gene data show CDR1 as SGHRS and CDR2 as YFSETQ. V lost 0 bases to trimming and J lost 8 bases, with 11 bases between them. The CDR3 is 13 amino acids.

V is TRBV28 and J is TRBJ1-1; 7 bases line up with TRBD1. J was trimmed by 6 bases and V by 4 bases; bases with no gene match: 8. Looked up from germline, CDR1 is MDHEN and CDR2 is SYDVKM. This CDR3 has 14 amino acids. CDR3 DNA sequence: TGTGCCAGCAGTTCCGACAGGGACTCACCTGAAGCTTTCTTT. Encoded protein: CASSSDRDSPEAFF.

The chain couples TRBV4-2 to TRBJ2-5, with 7 bases identical to TRBD1. Trimming cost V 0 bases and J 5 bases; bases outside gene matches: 6. Germline V gene sequence: CDR1 LGHNA, CDR2 YNFKEQ. The CDR3 totals 15 residues. Written as DNA, the CDR3 is TGTGCCAGCAGCCAAGATGGAACAGGGGACGAGACCCAGTACTTC. This codes for CASSQDGTGDETQYF.

The chain uses TRBV4-2 and TRBJ2-5; D perhaps matches TRBD2 (6 bases). Germline V CDR1 and CDR2: LGHNA, YNFKEQ. The CDR3 is 13 residues long. The V gene lost 1 base and the J gene lost 7 bases, with 10 bases spanning the gap. Here the CDR3 DNA reads TGTGCCAGCAGCCAAGGGGAGGAGGGGACCCAGTACTTC. Residues: CASSQGEEGTQYF.

The gene calls are TRBV20-1 and TRBJ1-2; the match to TRBD1 covers 7 bases. Germline V gene sequence: CDR1 DFQATT, CDR2 SNEGSKA (reference sequence). The ends lost 8 bases at V and 2 bases at J; junction bases unmatched: 2. The CDR3 extends over 11 amino acids. The CDR3 protein is CSTGVNYGYTF. CDR3 DNA sequence: TGCAGTACAGGGGTGAACTATGGCTACACCTTC.

This sequence joins TRBV2 and TRBJ1-4, with D hard to call. V shed 6 bases and J shed 0 bases, with 8 bases lying between them. CDR3 size: 14 residues. Germline CDR1 is SNHLY and CDR2 is FYNNEI. The DNA of the CDR3 is TGTGCCAGCAGGGAGGGTACAACTAATGAAAAACTGTTTTTT. Translating gives CASREGTTNEKLFF.

This clone has only one observation. The chain has TRBV4-2 and TRBJ2-1; TRBD2 aligns across 11 bases. The germline gives CDR1 LGHNA, CDR2 YNFKEQ. This CDR3 comprises 18 residues. J lost 1 base, V lost 1 base, and 6 bases had no gene match. The CDR3 nucleotides are TGTGCCAGCAGCCAAGCTAGCGGGGGGTTTGGGTCCTACAATGAGCAGTTCTTC. This gives the protein CASSQASGGFGSYNEQFF.

V gene TRBV4-2 combines with J gene TRBJ1-6; D is unclear. The CDR3 covers 15 residues. The V gene lost 1 base and the J gene lost 10 bases, with 14 bases spanning the gap. Germline V gives CDR1 LGHNA, CDR2 YNFKEQ. CDR3 sequence (DNA): TGTGCCAGCAGCCAAGTGCGTGCGACTTACTCACCCCTCCACTTT. It yields the protein CASSQVRATYSPLHF.

The chain is built from TRBV4-2 and TRBJ2-5, with D perhaps TRBD2 (6 bases). Deletions cut 5 bases from V and 5 bases from J, with 15 bases between. The CDR3 extends over 14 amino acids. Per the germline V gene, CDR1 is LGHNA and CDR2 is YNFKEQ. Written as DNA, the CDR3 is TGTGCCAGCAGCTACGGTCCCGGAGGGGAGACCCAGTACTTC. This translates into CASSYGPGGETQYF.

The chain recombines TRBV6-5 with TRBJ1-6; D is unclear. CDR3 length equals 13 residues. V was clipped by 4 bases and J by 10 bases, with 11 bases between them. In germline, CDR1 is MNHEY, CDR2 SVGAGI. Here the CDR3 DNA reads TGTGCCAGCAGTTCCATGAGGGTATCACCCCTCCACTTT. It specifies CASSSMRVSPLHF.